This TCR beta chain was sequenced during a study of shared clonotypes between healthy human individuals (dated by TCRdb to about 2020). Broadly, across the study: The cohort comprised a couple of women and a few men aged 18 to 49 years. Each donor's leukapheresis produced roughly between roughly 0.94 and 9.5 billion PBMCs. Libraries were prepared and TCR repertoires were sequenced by different laboratories using diverse techniques, in order to increase sequencing depth and limit assay-specific biases. To estimate repertoire size and how much clonotypes are shared between individuals, the study performed deep sequencing of blood TCR repertoires from 4 to 6 healthy adults. For each donor, CD4 naive and CD4 memory were each given three plates, CD8 naive was given two plates, and CD8 memory was given one plate. Results the study describes overall, beyond this receptor: Compared with non-shared clonotypes, clonotypes shared by all four sorted-subset donors had higher generation probabilities. Pairwise subsampling indicated that sequencing depth was expected to affect the degree of clonotype sharing among donors. Because the study included only a small number of donors, the genetic and exposure-history diversity represented was limited. Sampling was restricted to blood, and TCR repertoires in tissue are likely to differ from TCR repertoires in blood. Incomplete sequencing was indicated by rarefaction of sorted-subset datasets, despite the large sequencing depth. When a handful of donors were compared, the shared fraction of clonotypes was roughly 4.8% for naive CD4, 3% to 4% for naive CD8, more than 2% for memory CD4, and less than 0.45% for memory CD8. Estimated clonotype richness was generally larger for naive than for memory subsets.

Worth noting for this clone: It lacks a known antigen. Nothing much larger sits one base from this clone, and base qualities are not available.

Donors were healthy HIV-negative adults with no recently reported acute infections or vaccinations. All donors were Caucasian adults living in Nashville, Tennessee, USA. CD4+ T cells were enriched by magnetic negative selection; naive cells were then positively selected on CD45RA, and the negative fraction formed the memory subset. After blood collection by leukapheresis, PBMCs were isolated using Ficoll-Histopaque density gradient centrifugation and then cryopreserved in the vapor phase of liquid nitrogen. Purity and quantity of every magnetically sorted T cell population were checked by analytical flow cytometry. Genomic DNA was isolated from each sorted fraction and quantified by UV absorbance on a Nanodrop 2000c. The CDR1 and CDR2 encoded by the germline V gene are SNHLY and FYNNEI. Here V drops 5 bases and J drops 6 bases, and the junction holds 14 bases not matched to any gene. The CDR3 spans 17 residues, from the cysteine through the phenylalanine. The retained sequence is limited to the CDR3, 51 bases, with the frame set at the first base.

Using the deep immunoSEQ assay, TCR CDR3 regions were amplified from genomic DNA by multiplex PCR. For each cell subset, the extracted genomic DNA was distributed evenly across all wells of several immunoSEQ 96-well plates, and each plate served as one replicate. For sorted subsets, around 200 ng genomic DNA, equal to some 30,000 T cell genomes, was loaded into each replicate PCR. Purified libraries were quantified with a Qubit 3.0 fluorometer, sized on a Bioanalyzer 2100, and re-quantified with the KAPA Library Quantification kit. Every immunoSEQ 96-well plate was sequenced on a dedicated single-read 150-cycle Illumina NextSeq 550 flow cell. Per the original workflow: Because only junctional sequences without quality scores were contained in the immunoSEQ output, filtering matching that applied to full-length reads could not be performed. To assign V/J genes and CDR3, sequences were annotated using PyIR, a Python wrapper for IgBLAST v1.9, with IMGT germline references. Reads with weak V/J assignments (E-value above 1e-6), missing CDR3, stop codons, out-of-frame junctions, or ambiguous translated residues were removed. A V3J clonotype was defined by an identical inferred V gene, J gene, and CDR3 amino acid sequence. The percentage overlap between two repertoires was calculated by dividing the number of shared unique clonotypes by the size of the smaller repertoire. RTK rarefaction, the Chao1 estimator, and Recon v2.1 estimates of unobserved clonotypes were used to assess repertoire richness. Generation probabilities were computed with OLGA for all TCRbeta clonotypes obtained by the gDNA method from a few donors. Not all clones reach the TCRdb copy of this immuneACCESS table, which keeps in-frame sequences only. Checked studies attribute under half of the gap to unresolved V genes and leave the rest unexplained. V and J calls and clone size are given by that table; D and trimming were obtained from the DNA. This sample lists more than 1.2 million clones; approximately 98.5% were detected once. The top ten clonotypes cover roughly 0.35% of the sample.

The V and J segments used are TRBV2 and TRBJ2-3; 10 junctional bases match TRBD2. What was sequenced was naive CD4+ T cells sorted from blood. The sample's cell subset or site label is to be understood as: CD45RA+ positively selected. The source of this sequence is a man aged 25 to 40 in good health. CDR3 reads: CASSPSGRAFAGDTQYF. The nucleotide sequence reads TGTGCCAGCAGTCCGAGCGGGAGGGCCTTTGCAGGGGATACGCAGTATTTT.